This T cell receptor beta chain stems from a study of T cells in Graves' hyperthyroidism and ophthalmopathy (dated by TCRdb to the late 2010s). General notes on the study: Peripheral blood was sampled at the time of initial diagnosis, prior to any treatment. Following sampling, methimazole starting at 30 mg daily was given to hyperthyroidism patients, and high-dose intravenous methylprednisolone was given to ophthalmopathy patients. To identify distinguishing TCR V-J signatures, a discovery cohort of around 98 patients was used, comprising some 45 with Graves' ophthalmopathy and some 60 with stable Graves' hyperthyroidism. Whether ophthalmopathy could be predicted prospectively was tested in an independent validation cohort made up of approximately 19 hyperthyroidism patients plus 17 patients who later progressed to ophthalmopathy. The paper describes TCR Vbeta CDR3 sequencing of about 140 peripheral blood samples, made up of roughly 40 ophthalmopathy patients, roughly 75 hyperthyroidism patients and 17 progressor patients. The approximately 95 discovery patients were divided at random into training and test sets in a 7:3 ratio. In addition, the study compared T-cell repertoires in thyroid tissue and in blood from roughly 6 Graves' hyperthyroidism patients.

Based on the germline V gene, the CDR1 and CDR2 sequences are ENHRY and SYGVKD. V and J lose 6 bases and 12 bases, and a span of 20 bases separates them. From the cysteine up to the phenylalanine, the CDR3 has a length of 14 residues. The sequence is cut down to CDR3 DNA, 42 bases in frame from base 1. The TCR beta CDR3 regions were amplified from RNA transcripts. A first-round RT-PCR of the TCR CDR3 used the HTBI primer set with the Qiagen OneStep RT-PCR kit. Libraries were constructed in a second round of multiplex PCR, after which size selection and purification were carried out. Sequencing of the libraries was done on an Illumina HiSeq2000 using paired-end 100 bp reads. For the original study's pipeline: SOAPnuke was used to process the raw data, with reads discarded if the reads contained adapters or uncalled bases, had a mean Phred below 15, or lacked an exact constant-primer or identifier match. COPE v1.2.5 was used to merge the high-quality paired reads, and each unique nucleotide sequence was defined as a clonotype. MiTCR v1.1 was used to align clonotypes to the IMGT TRBV, TRBD and TRBJ reference segments. Only V-J combinations with frequency above 0.0001, covering roughly 99% of repertoires, were analysed. The TCS score was defined as F50 (clonal expansion) divided by E x V (chaos), with BLOSUM62-based TCRdist calculated between CDR3 peptides within each V-J. Welch's t-statistics and random forest reduced just over 500 V-J features to 10 to 15, which were used in a naive Bayes classifier (R e1071). TCRdb trimmed the raw reads at Q25, called clones with MiXCR and kept productive beta chains. Under each unique CDR3 protein, matching rows form one entry showing the most common genes and DNA. The V and J calls were not made by the authors but by TCRdb's processing. For this sample there are 600,000 or so distinct CDR3 sequences; 11% to 15% appear just once. The ten biggest clones cover 6.5% to 9% of the sample.

About this clonotype: What antigen it recognizes has not been identified. Given a much more abundant clone one base away, this may be a read error.

Ophthalmopathy patients had moderately to severely active disease, with a Clinical Activity Score of 3 or more, a NOSPECS grade of 4 or more, and a disease duration of less than 3 months. Patients with uncontrolled infections, other autoimmune diseases, pregnancy or lactation were excluded. Clinical symptoms, serum thyroxine and TRAb, thyroid ultrasound, and orbital computed tomography formed the basis for the diagnoses. PBMCs were separated from 7.5 to 10 ml of fresh peripheral blood using Ficoll-Paque density gradient centrifugation. Trizol reagent was used to extract total RNA, and RNA quality was then checked on an Agilent 2100 Bioanalyzer. Overall study outcomes, separate from this receptor: In validation, the model predicted progression to ophthalmopathy a median of roughly 6.1 months before onset, with around 70% sensitivity and nearly 75% specificity. In cross-validation, a model built on a 13 V-J signature told ophthalmopathy apart from stable hyperthyroidism with roughly 87% sensitivity and roughly 81% specificity, and in testing the same model reached 80%/75%. Most expanded thyroid clonotypes (frequency above 0.001) were also detected in blood, a finding suggesting that blood repertoires may reflect thyroid immune responses. Sample size was not statistically predetermined, and blinding of investigators to group allocation was not performed.

The chain was built from TRBV10-3 and TRBJ1-4; no D segment can be confidently identified. Sequencing was performed on blood. This clonotype was sampled from a woman under 30 with Graves' ophthalmopathy. Here the CDR3 is given as CAISTGDIWPELFF. In nucleotide form, the sequence is TGTGCCATCAGCACCGGTGACATTTGGCCGGAACTGTTTTTT.